What follows describes a single TCR beta chain. What antigen it recognizes has not been identified. No much larger clone exists at a distance of one base, and base qualities are not known. TCR CDR3 regions were amplified from genomic DNA by multiplex PCR using the deep immunoSEQ assay. Genomic DNA extracted from each cell subset was distributed evenly over all wells of several immunoSEQ 96-well plates, and each plate served as one replicate. Each replicate PCR for sorted subsets received approximately 200 ng genomic DNA, equal to around 32,000 T cell genomes. The purified libraries were quantified using a Qubit 3.0 fluorometer, sized with a Bioanalyzer 2100, and then quantified again using the KAPA Library Quantification kit. A separate single-read 150-cycle Illumina NextSeq 550 flow cell was used to sequence each immunoSEQ 96-well plate. The study's processing was this. Because the immunoSEQ output held only junctional sequences and lacked quality scores, the filtering could not match the filtering applied to full-length reads. Sequences were annotated with PyIR, a Python wrapper for IgBLAST v1.9, and V/J genes and CDR3 were assigned using IMGT germline references. Reads were filtered out if the reads had weak V/J assignments (E-value above 1e-6), no CDR3, stop codons, out-of-frame junctions, or ambiguous translated residues. V3J clonotypes were defined as sequences sharing an identical inferred V gene, J gene, and CDR3 amino acid sequence. To compute the percentage overlap between repertoires, the number of shared unique clonotypes was divided by the size of the smaller repertoire. RTK rarefaction, the Chao1 estimator, and Recon v2.1 estimates of unobserved clonotypes were used to assess repertoire richness. For all TCRbeta clonotypes obtained by the gDNA method from a handful of donors, generation probabilities were computed with OLGA. TCRdb took over this immuneACCESS table, retaining in-frame rearrangements with V and J assigned. Such tables are incomplete; in checked studies, under half of the missing clones stem from an unresolved V gene, and the remainder is unexplained. That table furnishes V, J and clone size, whereas the DNA furnished D and trimming. The sample table records 950,000 to 1,100,000 clones; 78% of these occur just once. The biggest ten clones account for 0.6% to 0.75% of the sample.

These data belong to a study of shared clonotypes between healthy human individuals (dated by TCRdb to the early 2020s). Regarding the complete study: The cohort comprised two women and a few men aged 18 to 49 years. To increase sequencing depth and limit assay-specific biases, different laboratories used diverse techniques to prepare libraries and sequence TCR repertoires. Per donor, three plates each were used for CD4 naive and CD4 memory, two for CD8 naive, and one for CD8 memory. Leukapheresis yielded between about 0.85 and 9 billion PBMCs per donor. To estimate repertoire size and how much clonotype sharing occurs between individuals, the study deeply sequenced the blood TCR repertoires of five or six healthy adults. The investigation overall reported the following: Pairwise subsampling indicated that sequencing depth was expected to affect the degree of clonotype sharing among donors. Only blood was sampled, and tissue TCR repertoires likely differ from those in blood. The small number of donors limited the genetic and exposure-history diversity represented. Rarefaction of sorted-subset datasets indicated incomplete sequencing despite the large sequencing depth. Around 5% of naive CD4, 3.5% of naive CD8, about 2.1% of memory CD4, and about 0.4% of memory CD8 clonotypes were shared across several donors. Compared with non-shared clonotypes, clonotypes shared by all four sorted-subset donors had higher generation probabilities. Naive subsets generally had larger estimated clonotype richness than memory subsets.

Donors were healthy HIV-negative adults with no recently reported acute infections or vaccinations. Only Caucasian adults living in Nashville, Tennessee, USA were represented among the donors. Magnetic negative selection was used to enrich CD4+ T cells, after which naive cells were positively selected on CD45RA and the negative fraction became the memory subset. Blood was collected by leukapheresis, and PBMCs were isolated by Ficoll-Histopaque density gradient centrifugation and then cryopreserved in liquid nitrogen vapor phase. Analytical flow cytometry was used to check the purity and quantity of each magnetically sorted T cell population. Each sorted fraction had its genomic DNA isolated and then quantified by UV absorbance on a Nanodrop 2000c. The CDR3 contains 15 residues, cysteine and phenylalanine counted. Here the CDR3 DNA is all that survives: 45 bases in frame from base 1. At the junction V is shortened by 2 bases and J by 4 bases, with 14 bases in between. As encoded in the germline V gene, CDR1 is SGDLS while CDR2 is YYNGEE.

This clonotype was obtained from a man younger than 35 in good health. Some clones in this sample may be carry-over from other donors' samples. The chain employs TRBV9 and TRBJ2-3, with a tentative D gene TRBD1 over 7 matching bases. Sample: memory CD4+ T cells from PBMCs. In the paper's terms, the cell subset or site label means: CD45RA-negative fraction. The DNA sequence is as follows: TGTGCCAGCAGCGTCCCGGGCAGGGGGGCAGATACGCAGTATTTT. This gives the protein CASSVPGRGADTQYF.